This TCR beta chain was observed in a study (dated by TCRdb to between 2014 and 2016). For the wider study: The study set out to test whether tumor-infiltrating Tregs in breast cancer get recruited from blood Tregs or are instead converted in situ from other CD4+ T cell subsets.

The CDR3 numbers 16 residues from cysteine through phenylalanine. Only the CDR3 portion is preserved as DNA: 48 bases, with reading frame beginning at the first base. The junction shows trimming of 7 bases on V and 2 bases on J, plus 18 bases between the germline ends. The germline V gene yields KGHDR for CDR1 and SFDVKD for CDR2. General study outcomes and caveats: Validation in the larger cohort was restricted to a single TCR beta V-J rearrangement rather than whole repertoires. Tumor-infiltrating Treg TCR alpha and beta sequences overlapped most with tumor naive CD4+ T cells, then with blood naive CD4+ T cells. In terms of TCR gene usage, tumor memory CD4+ T cells clustered together with blood and lymph node memory CD4+ cells, as well as with lymph node naive CD4+ cells.

Full-length TCR variable regions were amplified by 5' RACE PCR with constant-region reverse primers, followed by semi-nested PCR with Nested Universal Primer A. The ReliaPrep RNA Cell Miniprep System was used to extract total RNA, which was then reverse transcribed into 5'RACE-ready cDNA with the SMARTer RACE 5'/3' Kit. Full-length TCR alpha and beta libraries were barcoded with multiplex adaptors and sequenced on an Illumina MiSeq. The source study handled its data this way. For each of nine subset-tissue groups, sequencing data from the five patients were combined, and the groups were compared by unsupervised clustering of TCR gene usage. The Morisita-Horn index was used to calculate repertoire similarity, with shared sequences weighted by how much each contributed to each repertoire. TCRdb took the public reads, trimmed them with fastp at Q25, ran MiXCR for clone calling and kept in-frame beta chains. When rows share a CDR3 protein, they turn into one entry using the most common DNA and genes. TCRdb, not the authors, supplied the V and J calls. This sample gives about 10,000 distinct CDR3 sequences in total; around 15% of them show up just once. The ten top clones hold 2.5% to 4% of the sample.

Cells that were CD4+CD25+CD127-/low were the ones isolated as Tregs. Tregs, naive and memory CD4+ T cells from tumor, blood and ipsilateral draining lymph nodes of about 5 breast cancer patients underwent full-length TCR alpha and beta sequencing. Ficoll density gradient centrifugation was used to isolate mononuclear cells from lymph nodes or from 50 to 60 ml of peripheral blood. FACS confirmed that the sorted cell populations were more than 90% pure. This clonotype is judged medium-sized (0.01 to 0.1%). The clone's antigen remains unknown. Per-base qualities were not stored, and no clone one base away is much larger.

The clonotype was recovered from a female donor with breast cancer. This chain joins TRBV24-1 to TRBJ2-3; the D gene is not confidently resolved. Specimen: Tregs sorted from blood. The CDR3 region has the sequence CATRWEDKRITDTQYF. The nucleotide sequence reads TGTGCCACCAGATGGGAAGACAAGCGCATCACAGATACGCAGTATTTT.